Listed here is a single TCR beta chain. What this receptor recognizes is not known. Base quality data are lacking; no much larger clone is found one base away. The method behind the library was RT-PCR. Sequencing used a NextSeq 550. TCRdb passed the public sequencing reads through fastp at Q25 and MiXCR, retaining productive beta sequences. Every entry covers one CDR3 protein and lists the most common genes and DNA from its rows. The sample contains approximately 140,000 distinct CDR3 sequences, over 35% of them found a single time. The top ten clones comprise 50% of the sample. The record originates from a study of patients and donors after allogeneic stem cell transplantation (dated by TCRdb to 2019 to 2021). The germline V gene provides CDR1 SQVTM and CDR2 ANQGSEA. The CDR3 measures 13 amino acids from cysteine to phenylalanine. CDR3 DNA is the only sequence kept; it has 39 bases, read in frame from the first base. The V end loses 7 bases and the J end loses 6 bases, and a stretch of 13 bases separates them.

This TCR was sampled from a human donor who was either an allogeneic HSCT recipient or a stem cell or donor lymphocyte infusion donor (not recorded which). It is not recorded whose cells these are; they may come from a transplant donor. The sequence joins TRBV29-1 to TRBJ1-6, with no reliable assignment of the D segment. The specimen sequenced was blood, either unsorted or a sorted T cell fraction (not recorded which). The nucleotide sequence reads TGCAGCGCCGTACAAGGGTCTAATTCACCCCTCCACTTT. Translated, it reads CSAVQGSNSPLHF.